The 15 T cell receptor beta chains given below trace back to one sample, sequenced in a study of cytotoxic CD8 clonotypes in ibrutinib-treated CLL. Produced via immunoSEQ multiplex PCR; TCRdb's table is partial and in-frame only. Counted here are a few hundred thousand clones, 67% occurring once; the ten biggest clones make up about 5.9%. The specimen comprised PBMCs, sampled after 36 months of ibrutinib treatment. Every receptor here comes from a human donor with chronic lymphocytic leukemia.

The chain couples TRBV10-1 to TRBJ1-1; D gene uncertain. The germline V gene encodes CDR1 WNHNN and CDR2 SYGVQD (reference sequence). The length of the CDR3 is 12 residues. V was pared by 5 bases and J by 4 bases, with 8 bases between. CDR3 in DNA: TGCGCCAGCAGTCCGGGCCCCACTGAAGCTTTCTTT. It codes for CASSPGPTEAFF.

This clone turned up a few times. The J gene is TRBJ2-4, the V gene TRBV29-1, with 8 bases that match TRBD2. This CDR3 has 15 residues. The V and J ends lost 7 bases and 4 bases, in that order; junction bases with no gene match: 12. Germline CDR1 SQVTM, CDR2 ANQGSEA. The CDR3 bases are TGCAGCGCCTCCAGCGGGGGAGGTTTGAAAAACATTCAGTACTTC. This codes for CSASSGGGLKNIQYF.

The rearrangement uses TRBV29-1 and TRBJ2-3; 12 bases match TRBD2. The germline V gene has CDR1 SQVTM and CDR2 ANQGSEA. The CDR3 extends over 16 amino acids. With V trimmed by 3 bases and J by 4 bases, 8 bases remained unmatched. The CDR3 spells CSVEGLAGGPADTQYF. Here the CDR3 DNA reads TGCAGCGTTGAGGGGCTAGCGGGAGGGCCGGCAGATACGCAGTATTTT.

This clone was seen a handful of times. The V call is TRBV18, the J call TRBJ2-7; possibly TRBD1 for D (5 bases). This CDR3 spans 14 amino acids. The germline V and J ends were trimmed by 2 bases and 3 bases, with 11 bases remaining between them. From germline, CDR1 is KGHSH and CDR2 LQKENI. The CDR3 DNA follows: TGTGCCAGCTCACCAAAGGGGTTGGGCTACGAGCAGTACTTC. Protein: CASSPKGLGYEQYF.

The chain is built from TRBV6-6 and TRBJ2-7; 10 bases are a match to TRBD1. V shed 6 bases, J shed 7 bases, and the junction held 3 bases outside the gene matches. The CDR3 runs 12 residues. Germline V gene sequence: CDR1 MNHNY, CDR2 SVGAGI (reference sequence). This chain's CDR3 is CASRGTGEEQYF. For the CDR3, the DNA is TGTGCCAGCAGAGGGACAGGGGAAGAGCAGTACTTC.

The chain uses TRBV6-1 and TRBJ2-7; 10 nucleotides line up with TRBD2. Germline CDR1 and CDR2: MNHNS and SASEGT. This CDR3 is built from 16 residues. The J segment lost 3 bases and the V segment lost 4 bases, leaving 9 bases of the junction unmatched. The CDR3 protein is CASSVTSSGGFYEQYF. DNA for the CDR3: TGTGCCAGCAGTGTTACCTCTAGCGGGGGTTTCTACGAGCAGTACTTC.

Points on this clone: Other DNA sequences within the sample encode an identical CDR3. This chain joins TRBV11-3 and TRBJ2-1; D ambiguous. The CDR3 extends over 12 amino acids. V was clipped by 3 bases and J by 5 bases, with 5 bases between them. The germline V gene encodes CDR1 SGHNT and CDR2 YENEEA. Here the CDR3 reads CASSLRHNEQFF. The CDR3 DNA reads as TGTGCCAGCAGCTTGAGACACAATGAGCAGTTCTTC.

A single count supports this clone. The chain recombines TRBV7-2 with TRBJ1-1; D possibly corresponds to TRBD1 (6 bases). The V end lost 4 bases, the J end lost 0 bases, and 12 bases lay between the germline ends. This CDR3 region has 15 residues. Germline-derived CDR1 and CDR2 are SGHTA and FQGNSA. As DNA, the CDR3 is TGTGCCAGCAGCTCTTCCAGGGGTGTGAACACTGAAGCTTTCTTT. As protein: CASSSSRGVNTEAFF.

The chain couples TRBV7-9 to TRBJ1-2; D ambiguous. The CDR3 spans 14 residues. The germline gives CDR1 SEHNR, CDR2 FQNEAQ (reference sequence). V was pared by 0 bases and J by 8 bases, with 13 bases between. CDR3 nucleotides: TGTGCCAGCAGCTTAGCGCTCACCCCGAGGGGCTACACCTTC. Amino acids: CASSLALTPRGYTF.

In DNA, the CDR3 is TGTGCCAGCAGCCCGTACCACAGGGCCAATTATGGCTACACCTTC. Residues: CASSPYHRANYGYTF. The chain recombines TRBV7-2 with TRBJ1-2, with D possibly TRBD1 on 6 matching bases. Trimming left V 5 bases short and J 5 bases short, with 18 bases between. Germline CDR1 is SGHTA and CDR2 is FQGNSA. The length of the CDR3 is 15 residues.

The chain is built from TRBV9 and TRBJ2-3; 10 nucleotides align to TRBD2. Losses at the gene ends were 3 bases for V and 1 base for J; bases not matched to a gene: 5. CDR3 size: 16 residues. Germline V gene data show CDR1 as SGDLS and CDR2 as YYNGEE. CDR3 amino acids: CASSEAAGGRTDTQYF. The CDR3 nucleotides read TGTGCCAGCAGCGAGGCAGCGGGGGGGCGCACAGATACGCAGTATTTT.

This clone was picked up a small number of times. The chain uses TRBV4-1 and TRBJ1-2, with 9 bases identical to TRBD1. Per the germline V gene, CDR1 is MGHRA and CDR2 is YSYEKL. The trim removed 0 bases at V and 7 bases at J, leaving 9 bases unmatched. This CDR3 is 16 amino acids long. Here the CDR3 reads CASSQDRDRVDGGYTF. The CDR3 coding sequence is TGCGCCAGCAGCCAAGACCGGGACAGGGTAGACGGTGGCTACACCTTC.

The J gene is TRBJ1-1, the V gene TRBV30; D remains unclear. The CDR3 extends over 8 amino acids. The V end lost 2 bases, the J end lost 11 bases, and 3 bases lay between the germline ends. In germline, CDR1 is GTSNPN, CDR2 SVGIG (reference sequence). The DNA of the CDR3 is TGTGCCTGGAGTACTGCTTTCTTT. It translates to CAWSTAFF.

This clone appeared once. The J gene is TRBJ1-2, the V gene TRBV13; TRBD1 aligns across 9 bases. The CDR3 has 15 residues. The V and J ends lost 0 bases and 7 bases, in that order; junction bases with no gene match: 6. The germline gives CDR1 PRHDT, CDR2 FYEKMQ (reference sequence). The CDR3 here is CASSLGQGASSGYTF. CDR3 bases: TGTGCCAGCAGCTTAGGACAGGGGGCCAGCTCTGGCTACACCTTC. The full variable domain, rest sourced from reference TRBV13 and TRBJ1-2, is AAGVIQSPRHLIKEKRETATLKCYPIPRHDTVYWYQQGPGQDPQFLISFYEKMQSDKGSIPDRFSAQQFSDYHSELNMSSLELGDSALYFCASSLGQGASSGYTFGSGTRLTVV.

V usage is TRBV15 and J usage is TRBJ2-3; possible D gene TRBD2, 5 bases. V shed 3 bases and J shed 7 bases, with 8 bases lying between them. Germline V lookup: CDR1 LNHNV, CDR2 YYDKDF (reference sequence). CDR3 length equals 12 residues. Here the CDR3 reads CATSRRTYTQYF. CDR3 sequence (DNA): TGTGCCACCAGCAGGCGGACTTATACGCAGTATTTT. Complete variable domain (other parts from reference TRBV15 and TRBJ2-3): DAMVIQNPRYQVTQFGKPVTLSCSQTLNHNVMYWYQQKSSQAPKLLFHYYDKDFNNEADTPDNFQSRRPNTSFCFLDIRSPGLGDTAMYLCATSRRTYTQYFGPGTRLTVL.